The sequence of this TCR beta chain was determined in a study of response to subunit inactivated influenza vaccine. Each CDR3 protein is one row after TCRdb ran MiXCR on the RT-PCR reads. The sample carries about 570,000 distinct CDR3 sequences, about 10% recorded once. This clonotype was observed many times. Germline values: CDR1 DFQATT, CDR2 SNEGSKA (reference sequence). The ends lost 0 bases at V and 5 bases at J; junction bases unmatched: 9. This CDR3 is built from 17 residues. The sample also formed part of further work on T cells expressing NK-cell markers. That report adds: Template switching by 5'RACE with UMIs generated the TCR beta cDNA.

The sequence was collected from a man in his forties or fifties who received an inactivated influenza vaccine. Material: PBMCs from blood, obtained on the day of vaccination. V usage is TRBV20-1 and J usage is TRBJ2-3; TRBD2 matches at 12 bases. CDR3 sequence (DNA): TGCAGTGCTAGAGATTTTCTGACTAGCGGGAGTTTAGATACGCAGTATTTT. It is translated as CSARDFLTSGSLDTQYF.